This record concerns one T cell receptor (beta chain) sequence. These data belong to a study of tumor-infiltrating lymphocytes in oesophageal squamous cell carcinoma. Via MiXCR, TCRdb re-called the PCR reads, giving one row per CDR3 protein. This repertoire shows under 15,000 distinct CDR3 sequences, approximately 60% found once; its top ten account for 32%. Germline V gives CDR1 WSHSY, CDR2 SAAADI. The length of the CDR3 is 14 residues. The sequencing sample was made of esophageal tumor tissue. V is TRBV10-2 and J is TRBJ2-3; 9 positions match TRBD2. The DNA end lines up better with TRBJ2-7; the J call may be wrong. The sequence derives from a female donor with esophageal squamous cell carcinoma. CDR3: CASTASGNNYEQYF. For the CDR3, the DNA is TGCGCCAGCACCGCTAGCGGGAACAACTACGAGCAGTACTTC.